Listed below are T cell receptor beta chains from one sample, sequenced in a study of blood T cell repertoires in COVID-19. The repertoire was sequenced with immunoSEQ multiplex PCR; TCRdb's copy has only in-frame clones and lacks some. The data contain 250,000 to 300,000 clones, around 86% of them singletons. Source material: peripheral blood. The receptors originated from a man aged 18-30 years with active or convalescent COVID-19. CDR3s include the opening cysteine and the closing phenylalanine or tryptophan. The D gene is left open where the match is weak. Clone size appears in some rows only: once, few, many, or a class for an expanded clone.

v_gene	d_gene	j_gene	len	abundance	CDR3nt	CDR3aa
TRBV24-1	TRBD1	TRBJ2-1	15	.	TGTGCCACCAGTGATACGGGGACAGGGGGCGAAGAGCAGTTCTTC	CATSDTGTGGEEQFF
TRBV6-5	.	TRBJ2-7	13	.	TGTGCCAGCAGTAGGGGCATCTCCTACGAGCAGTACTTC	CASSRGISYEQYF
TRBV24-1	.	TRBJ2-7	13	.	TGTGCCACCAGTGACACAACAGAATACGAGCAGTACTTC	CATSDTTEYEQYF
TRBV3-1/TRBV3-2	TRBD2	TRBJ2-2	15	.	TGTGCCAGCTCTGGAGCGGGGGGGCTGTTCGGGGAGCTGTTTTTT	CASSGAGGLFGELFF
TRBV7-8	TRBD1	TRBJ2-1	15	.	TGTGCCAGCAGCATCGACAGGGGGTACTACAATGAGCAGTTCTTC	CASSIDRGYYNEQFF
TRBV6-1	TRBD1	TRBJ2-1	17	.	TGTGCCAGCAGTGAACAGATGACAGGGCATGGGAACAATGAGCAGTTCTTC	CASSEQMTGHGNNEQFF
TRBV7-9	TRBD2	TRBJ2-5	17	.	TGTGCCAGCAGCTTAGGGACTAGCGGGAGCAGTGGAGAGACCCAGTACTTC	CASSLGTSGSSGETQYF
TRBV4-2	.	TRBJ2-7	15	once	TGTGCCAGCAGCCAAGGAGTACCTTCCGCCTACGAGCAGTACTTC	CASSQGVPSAYEQYF
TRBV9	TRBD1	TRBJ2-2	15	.	TGTGCCAGCAGCGTGGGGACAGGGGTTACCGGGGAGCTGTTTTTT	CASSVGTGVTGELFF
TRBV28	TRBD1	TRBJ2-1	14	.	TGTGCCAGCAGTCACGACAGGGTGATCGATGAGCAGTTCTTC	CASSHDRVIDEQFF
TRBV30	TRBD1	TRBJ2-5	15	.	TGTGCCTGGACCCAATCGGGACAGGGAGGGGAGACCCAGTACTTC	CAWTQSGQGGETQYF
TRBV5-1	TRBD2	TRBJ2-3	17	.	TGCGCCAGCAGCACCGGACTAGCGGGAGGGGGGGAAGATACGCAGTATTTT	CASSTGLAGGGEDTQYF
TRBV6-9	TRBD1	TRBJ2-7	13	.	TGTGCCAGCAGTCAGGGGGTTCCCTACGAGCAGTACTTC	CASSQGVPYEQYF
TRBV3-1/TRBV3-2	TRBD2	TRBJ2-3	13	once	TGTGCCAGCAGCCTTCCCAGCGGGGGGTTGAGGTATTTT	CASSLPSGGLRYF
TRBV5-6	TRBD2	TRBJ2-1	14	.	TGTGCCAGCAGCTTGGGACTAGCGGCCCGGATCCAGTTCTTC	CASSLGLAARIQFF
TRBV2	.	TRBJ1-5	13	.	TGTGCCAGCAGTGACCCAGGGGTTCAGCCCCAGCATTTT	CASSDPGVQPQHF
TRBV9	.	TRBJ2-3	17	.	TGTGCCAGCAGCGAGATTGGTATGGGCGGGATCACAGATACGCAGTATTTT	CASSEIGMGGITDTQYF
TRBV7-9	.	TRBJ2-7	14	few	TGTGCCAGCAGCAGAAGGGACACCGACTACGAGCAGTACTTC	CASSRRDTDYEQYF
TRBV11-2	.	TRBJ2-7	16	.	TGTGCCAGCAGTTCCAGGCCGGGACAAAGGTCCTACGAGCAGTACTTC	CASSSRPGQRSYEQYF
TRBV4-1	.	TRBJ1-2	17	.	TGCGCCAGCAGCCAAGATCTCCTCGGGGGGGCGCGGGATGGCTACACCTTC	CASSQDLLGGARDGYTF
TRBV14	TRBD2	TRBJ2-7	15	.	TGTGCCAGCAGCCTGGGACTAGCGGGACCCTACGAGCAGTACTTC	CASSLGLAGPYEQYF
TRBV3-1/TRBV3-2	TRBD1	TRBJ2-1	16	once	TGTGCCAGCAGCCAAGTGGGGGGACAGGGTGGCCATGAGCAGTTCTTC	CASSQVGGQGGHEQFF
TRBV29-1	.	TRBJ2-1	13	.	TGCAGCGTTCGGGAGACCCCAAACAATGAGCAGTTCTTC	CSVRETPNNEQFF
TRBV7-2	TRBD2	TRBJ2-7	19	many	TGTGCCAGCAGCTTAGATATACTAGCGGGAGGGCGTTTTTCCTACGAGCAGTACTTC	CASSLDILAGGRFSYEQYF
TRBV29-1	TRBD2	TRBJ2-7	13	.	TGCAGCGTTGCCCTAGCGGGAGAAGGCGAGCAGTACTTC	CSVALAGEGEQYF
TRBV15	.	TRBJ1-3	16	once	TGTGCCACCAGCAGCGTCAGGGCAGGAACTGGAAACACCATATATTTT	CATSSVRAGTGNTIYF
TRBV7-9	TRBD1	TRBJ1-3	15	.	TGTGCCAGCAGCCCCCGGACAGGGCCCTCGAACACCATATATTTT	CASSPRTGPSNTIYF
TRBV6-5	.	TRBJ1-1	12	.	TGTGCCAGCAGTTACCCCCTAACTGAAGCTTTCTTT	CASSYPLTEAFF
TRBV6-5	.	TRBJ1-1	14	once	TGTGCCAGCAGCGATACAGGTGGGGATGGTTCTGCTTTCTTT	CASSDTGGDGSAFF
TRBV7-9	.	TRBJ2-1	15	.	TGTGCCAGCAGCCCACCGGGGACATCGTACAATGAGCAGTTCTTC	CASSPPGTSYNEQFF
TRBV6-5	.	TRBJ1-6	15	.	TGTGCCAGCAGTTATAACTTGGCAGGAATTTCACCCCTCCACTTT	CASSYNLAGISPLHF
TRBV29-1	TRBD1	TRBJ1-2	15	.	TGCAGCGTTGGTCTGGGACAGTCATTTAACTATGGCTACACCTTC	CSVGLGQSFNYGYTF
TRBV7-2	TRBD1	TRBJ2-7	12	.	TGTGCCAGCAGCTTGGGGACAGCGGAAGCCAGCTTC	CASSLGTAEASF
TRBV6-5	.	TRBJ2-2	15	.	TGTGCCAGCAGGTCCTTGGACAGCTACACCGGGGAGCTGTTTTTT	CASRSLDSYTGELFF
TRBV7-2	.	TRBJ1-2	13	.	TGTGCCAGCAGCTCGGACAGCTTGAATGGCTACACCTTC	CASSSDSLNGYTF
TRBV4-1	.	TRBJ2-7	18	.	TGCGCCAGCAGCCAAGCTGTTGTGTCCGACACTGTGGGCTACGAGCAGTACTTC	CASSQAVVSDTVGYEQYF
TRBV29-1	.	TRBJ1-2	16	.	TGCAGCGTTAACACAGAACCCCTCCAAGTTAACTATGGCTACACCTTC	CSVNTEPLQVNYGYTF
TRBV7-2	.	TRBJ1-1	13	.	TGTGCGGGCGCTTCCCGGGGGTTCCCTGAAGCTTTCTTT	CAGASRGFPEAFF
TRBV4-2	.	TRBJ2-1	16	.	TGTGCCAGCAGCCATCGGACAGAAACTAGGCCGGTTGAGCAGTTCTTC	CASSHRTETRPVEQFF
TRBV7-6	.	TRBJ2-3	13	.	TGTGCCAGCAGCTTAGACGCGGGGTATACGCAGTATTTT	CASSLDAGYTQYF
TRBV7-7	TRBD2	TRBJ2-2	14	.	TGTGCTCTGGGACTAGCGGGAAGAACCGGGGAGCTGTTTTTT	CALGLAGRTGELFF
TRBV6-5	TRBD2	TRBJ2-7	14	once	TGTGCCAGCAGCATATCCGGGAGGCTTTCCGAGCAGTACTTC	CASSISGRLSEQYF
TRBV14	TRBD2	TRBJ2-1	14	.	TGTGCCAGCAGATCCAGCGGGAGTCTCAATGAGCAGTTCTTC	CASRSSGSLNEQFF
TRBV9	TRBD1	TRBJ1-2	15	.	TGTGCCAGCAGCGCCCCGGGACAGGGCTTCTATGGCTACACCTTC	CASSAPGQGFYGYTF
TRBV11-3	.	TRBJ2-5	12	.	TGTGCCAGCAGCCCTACCGGAGAGACCCAGTACTTC	CASSPTGETQYF
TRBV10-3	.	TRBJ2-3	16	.	TGTGCCCCCCCCCGGGATAGCGGAGACGGCACAGATACGCAGTATTTT	CAPPRDSGDGTDTQYF
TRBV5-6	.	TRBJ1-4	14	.	TGTGCCAGCAGCCCCGGGGTCTATAATGAAAAACTGTTTTTT	CASSPGVYNEKLFF
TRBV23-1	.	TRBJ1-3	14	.	TGCGCCCCAAAGGCAGGGTGTTTCGGAAACACCATATATTTT	CAPKAGCFGNTIYF
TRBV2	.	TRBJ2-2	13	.	TGTGCCAGCATATCGGGGTCCACCGGGGAGCTGTTTTTT	CASISGSTGELFF
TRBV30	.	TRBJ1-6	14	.	TGTGCCTGGAGTGGTAACAGGGAGGGCCTAACCCTCCACTTT	CAWSGNREGLTLHF
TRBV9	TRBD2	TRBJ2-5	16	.	TGTGCCAGCAGCGTAGGTGGGCTAGCGGGACAAGAGACCCAGTACTTC	CASSVGGLAGQETQYF
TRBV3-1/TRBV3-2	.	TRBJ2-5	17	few	TGTGCCAGCAGCCAACGGGATTGGGGTTTGGGTAAAGAGACCCAGTACTTC	CASSQRDWGLGKETQYF
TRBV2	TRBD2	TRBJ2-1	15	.	TGTGCCGCGTTAAGTAGGACTAGCGGGGACAATGAGCAGTTCTTC	CAALSRTSGDNEQFF
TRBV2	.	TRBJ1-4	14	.	TGTGCCAGCATGTCTGCCGGGGGTAATGAAAAACTGTTTTTT	CASMSAGGNEKLFF
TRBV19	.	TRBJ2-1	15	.	TGTGCCAGTAGTTCGGCCCGAGGGCCCCACAATGAGCAGTTCTTC	CASSSARGPHNEQFF
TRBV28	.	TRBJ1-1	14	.	TGTGCCAGCAGTATAGGGGGGGCGTACACTGAAGCTTTCTTT	CASSIGGAYTEAFF
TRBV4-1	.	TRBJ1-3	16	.	TGCGCCAGCAGACAGACAGCGAGACTCACTGGAAACACCATATATTTT	CASRQTARLTGNTIYF
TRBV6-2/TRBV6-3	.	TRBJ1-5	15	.	TGTGCCAGCAGTTCCCGTACAGAAGTGGATCAGCCCCAGCATTTT	CASSSRTEVDQPQHF